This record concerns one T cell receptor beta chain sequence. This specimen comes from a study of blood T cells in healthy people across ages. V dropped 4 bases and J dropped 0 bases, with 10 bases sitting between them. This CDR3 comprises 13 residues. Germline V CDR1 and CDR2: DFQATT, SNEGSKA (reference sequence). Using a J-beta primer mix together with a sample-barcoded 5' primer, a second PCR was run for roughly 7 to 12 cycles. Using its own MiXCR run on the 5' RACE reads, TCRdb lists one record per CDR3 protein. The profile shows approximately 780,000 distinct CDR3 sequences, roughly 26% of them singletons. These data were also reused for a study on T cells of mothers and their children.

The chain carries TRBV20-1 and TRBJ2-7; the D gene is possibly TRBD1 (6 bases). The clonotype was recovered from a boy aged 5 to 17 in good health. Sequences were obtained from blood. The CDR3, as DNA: TGCAGTGCTACCCCGGACAGCTCCTACGAGCAGTACTTC. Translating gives CSATPDSSYEQYF.